This T cell receptor (beta chain) was sequenced in a study of molecular identifiers for immune sequencing clone quantification. Study summary: Replicate RNA from 20,000 or 100,000 naive CD8 T cells formed five aliquots; four were sequenced.

CDR1 and CDR2 from the germline V gene are SGHTA and FQGNSA. The CDR3 loop spans 13 amino acids. TCRdb analysed the PCR reads with MiXCR anew, one entry per CDR3 protein. The sample lists under 350,000 distinct CDR3 sequences, about 22% occurring once. Regarding this clonotype: This sequence may be a read error, since a much larger clone differs from it by one base.

The J gene is TRBJ1-1, the V gene TRBV7-2; D is uncertain. The sample taken for sequencing was naive CD8+ T cells from blood, with Jurkat cell RNA spiked in. Subset noted: FACS-sorted CD8+CD4-CCR7+CD45RA+ naive T cells. The origin of this receptor is a human donor in good health. Some libraries in this study had Jurkat cell RNA spiked in. CDR3 amino acids: CASSLGRFTEALF. The CDR3 DNA follows: TGTGCCAGCAGCTTAGGGCGGTTCACTGAAGCTCTCTTT.